Each of the 18 T cell receptor beta chains below was sequenced from the same sample in a study of blood T cell repertoires in COVID-19. Sequenced by immunoSEQ multiplex PCR; TCRdb stores in-frame clones only, minus some. The sample consists of approximately 110,000 clones, 86% of them appearing once. The specimen was peripheral blood. The receptors come from a human donor in a cohort sampled during active COVID-19.

The chain links TRBV25-1 to TRBJ2-4; TRBD1 agrees at 8 bases. CDR3 size: 17 residues. The germline V gene has CDR1 MGHDK and CDR2 SYGVNS. J gave up 5 bases and V 2 bases, and 11 bases lay outside the gene matches. CDR3 nucleotide sequence: TGTGCCAGCAGTGAACCTCTGACGGGCAGGGGGCAAAACATTCAGTACTTC. It encodes CASSEPLTGRGQNIQYF. The entire variable domain, with the rest obtained from reference TRBV25-1 and TRBJ2-4, is as follows: EADIYQTPRYLVIGTGKKITLECSQTMGHDKMYWYQQDPGMELHLIHYSYGVNSTEKGDLSSESTVSRIRTEHFPLTLESARPSHTSQYLCASSEPLTGRGQNIQYFGAGTRLSVL.

This clone was recorded a few times. This chain joins TRBV27 and TRBJ2-1, with TRBD2 as a possible D gene (6 bases). V gave up 9 bases and J gave up 0 bases, with 18 bases separating them. The germline gives CDR1 MNHEY, CDR2 SMNVEV (reference sequence). There are 16 residues in the CDR3. The CDR3 is CARDGNLASSYNEQFF. The CDR3, as DNA: TGTGCCAGGGATGGAAACCTAGCGAGCTCCTACAATGAGCAGTTCTTC.

J is TRBJ2-1 and V is TRBV24-1; 7 nucleotides align to TRBD1. Germline V gives CDR1 KGHDR, CDR2 SFDVKD. V gave up 7 bases and J gave up 15 bases; unmatched junction bases: 8. This CDR3 comprises 11 residues. In DNA, the CDR3 is TGTGCCACCAGAAGACAGGGTTTGGGGTTCTTC. Protein: CATRRQGLGFF.

This chain's CDR3 is CASSFDGQGAIRNIQYF. CDR3 sequence (DNA): TGTGCCAGCAGCTTCGACGGACAGGGGGCCATTAGAAACATTCAGTACTTC. The chain recombines TRBV7-9 with TRBJ2-4; TRBD1 matches 11 bases. In germline, CDR1 is SEHNR, CDR2 FQNEAQ (reference sequence). Trimming removed 3 bases from V and 6 bases from J; junction bases left unmatched: 10. The CDR3 is 17 residues long.

The genes are TRBV27 and TRBJ2-7; D not resolved. CDR3 length equals 13 residues. Germline CDR1 MNHEY, CDR2 SMNVEV (reference sequence). V gave up 4 bases and J gave up 0 bases, with 7 bases separating them. The CDR3 loop is CASSYGPSYEQYF. The CDR3 DNA sequence: TGTGCCAGCAGTTATGGGCCCTCCTACGAGCAGTACTTC.

The chain combines TRBV10-3 with TRBJ2-7; D is unresolved. The CDR3 covers 11 residues. Germline CDR1 ENHRY, CDR2 SYGVKD. V shed 4 bases and J shed 4 bases, with 5 bases lying between them. CDR3 sequence: CAISARYEQYF. CDR3 DNA sequence: TGTGCCATCAGTGCGAGATACGAGCAGTACTTC.

The rearrangement links TRBV27 to TRBJ1-5; no clear D gene. Germline values: CDR1 MNHEY, CDR2 SMNVEV (reference sequence). Deletions cut 3 bases from V and 6 bases from J, with 9 bases between. This CDR3 contains 13 residues. DNA for the CDR3: TGTGCCAGCAGTTTTAGAACGGGTCAGCCCCAGCATTTT. Its protein product is CASSFRTGQPQHF.

This chain uses TRBV24-1 with TRBJ2-1, with D possibly matching TRBD2 (6 bases). The CDR3 runs to 13 residues. Germline V gene lookup returns CDR1 KGHDR and CDR2 SFDVKD. V was shortened by 5 bases and J by 10 bases, with 14 bases between the two germline ends. The CDR3 reads CATSASVGGEQFF. In nucleotides, the CDR3 is TGTGCCACCAGTGCATCGGTGGGAGGCGAGCAGTTCTTC.

The chain joins TRBV5-6 to TRBJ2-1, with 8 bases matching TRBD2. V lost 4 bases and J lost 2; bases outside the gene matches: 11. The CDR3 totals 17 residues. The germline gives CDR1 SGHDT, CDR2 YYEEEE. Written as DNA, the CDR3 is TGTGCCAGCAGCAACCCCAGGGGTAGCGGGACCTACAATGAGCAGTTCTTC. Amino acid sequence: CASSNPRGSGTYNEQFF.

CDR3 sequence reads: CSARPSVEQYF. Here the CDR3 DNA reads TGCAGTGCTAGACCTAGCGTCGAGCAGTACTTC. J is TRBJ2-7 and V is TRBV20-1, with a weak D call TRBD2 (6 bases). V lost 2 bases to trimming and J lost 6 bases, with 8 bases between them. Germline V gives CDR1 DFQATT, CDR2 SNEGSKA (reference sequence). The CDR3 loop spans 11 amino acids.

V gene TRBV6-5 combines with J gene TRBJ1-1, with 7 bases that match TRBD1. V lost 5 bases, J lost 0 bases, and 3 bases stayed unmatched. CDR3 size: 14 residues. Per germline, CDR1 MNHEY and CDR2 SVGAGI. The CDR3 loop reads CASSQDRLNTEAFF. The CDR3 DNA follows: TGTGCCAGCAGTCAGGACAGGTTGAACACTGAAGCTTTCTTT.

The chain is built from TRBV5-5 and TRBJ2-7; 10 nucleotides match TRBD2. CDR3 length: 16 amino acids. Germline CDR1 reads SGHKS; CDR2 reads YYEKEE (reference sequence). V lost 0 bases to trimming and J lost 1 base; unmatched junction nucleotides: 4. Written as DNA, the CDR3 is TGTGCCAGCAGCTTGGCCGCTAGCGGGGGATCCTACGAGCAGTACTTC. Translation: CASSLAASGGSYEQYF.

The CDR3, as DNA: TGCGCCAGCAGCTGGGACAGGGTGGCCGGGGAGCTGTTTTTT. Its protein product is CASSWDRVAGELFF. V gene TRBV5-1 combines with J gene TRBJ2-2, with 9 bases fitting TRBD1. V was clipped by 3 bases and J by 6 bases; unmatched bases: 3. Germline V CDR1 and CDR2: SGHRS, YFSETQ. This CDR3 comprises 14 residues.

The table lists this clone with a count of one. J is TRBJ1-1 and V is TRBV10-3, with 7 bases that match TRBD1. V lost 3 bases to trimming and J lost 3 bases; unmatched junction nucleotides: 1. Germline loops: CDR1 ENHRY, CDR2 SYGVKD. CDR3 length: 13 amino acids. The CDR3 protein is CAISDRGDTEAFF. DNA for the CDR3: TGTGCCATCAGTGACAGGGGGGACACTGAAGCTTTCTTT.

This rearrangement joins TRBV6-1 to TRBJ1-5; 7 nucleotides agree with TRBD1. J lost 3 bases, V lost 3 bases, and 5 bases had no gene match. The CDR3 loop spans 15 amino acids. Germline loops: CDR1 MNHNS, CDR2 SASEGT. The CDR3 nucleotides read TGTGCCAGCAGTGACGGGACAGCTATCAATCAGCCCCAGCATTTT. Protein: CASSDGTAINQPQHF.

V is TRBV6-5 and J is TRBJ1-1; 10 bases align to TRBD1. J gave up 8 bases and V 2 bases, and 2 bases lay outside the gene matches. Germline V gene sequence: CDR1 MNHEY, CDR2 SVGAGI. This CDR3 region has 13 residues. This CDR3 is CASSYRQGAEAFF. CDR3 sequence (DNA): TGTGCCAGCAGTTACCGACAGGGGGCGGAAGCTTTCTTT.

The chain couples TRBV19 to TRBJ2-1, with a tentative D call TRBD1 (6 bases). This CDR3 spans 13 amino acids. Germline assignment: CDR1 LNHDA and CDR2 SQIVND (reference sequence). The germline V and J ends were trimmed by 3 bases and 8 bases, with 11 bases remaining between them. The DNA of the CDR3 is TGTGCCAGTAGTATGGGGGCGGTAGATGAGCAGTTCTTC. This codes for CASSMGAVDEQFF.

This chain uses TRBV5-1 with TRBJ1-3; D is possibly TRBD1 (6 bases). Trimming stripped 1 base from V and 4 bases from J, with 9 bases between. CDR1 is SGHRS, CDR2 YFSETQ, per germline. The CDR3 loop spans 14 amino acids. The CDR3 nucleotides read TGCGCCAGCAGCTTGACAGGGAACGGAAACACCATATATTTT. This sequence encodes CASSLTGNGNTIYF.